This T cell receptor (beta chain) was obtained from a study of blood T cell repertoires in COVID-19. Enrollees, about 18 to 95 years old, lived in 24 US areas. Clinical history as reported by participants underpinned cohort assignment. V was pared by 0 bases and J by 1 base, with 6 bases of the junction left unmatched. The CDR3 extends over 17 amino acids. Germline CDR1 SGDLS, CDR2 YYNGEE. Sequencing was performed with immunoSEQ multiplex PCR; in TCRdb, only in-frame clones are kept and a portion is missing. The table shows over 200,000 clones, with about 90% occurring only once. The chain has TRBV9 and TRBJ2-3; TRBD2 matches at 9 bases. Sequenced: PBMCs or T cells enriched from blood (not recorded which). The source of this sequence is a woman in her fifties or sixties in a cohort exposed to, infected with or recovered from COVID-19 (not recorded which). As DNA, the CDR3 is TGTGCCAGCAGCGTAGGACTAGCGGTAGGGGGCACAGATACGCAGTATTTT. Translating it yields CASSVGLAVGGTDTQYF.